This T cell receptor beta chain was sequenced for a study of shared clonotypes between healthy human individuals. Sequencing used immunoSEQ multiplex PCR; TCRdb keeps in-frame clones, though not all of them. The sample consists of fewer than 550,000 clones, over 60% of them appearing once. Per germline, CDR1 MNHEY and CDR2 SMNVEV (reference sequence). The V gene lost 3 bases and the J gene lost 7 bases, with 15 bases spanning the gap. The CDR3 loop spans 15 amino acids. The sequence was obtained from a woman between 35 and 50 years old in good health. Some clones in this sample may be carry-over from other donors' samples. The sample consisted of PBMCs. This chain uses TRBV27 with TRBJ2-2; perhaps TRBD2 as D (6 bases). Here the CDR3 DNA reads TGTGCCAGCAGTTTGAACGGGAGATTTAACGGGGAGCTGTTTTTT. Its translation: CASSLNGRFNGELFF.